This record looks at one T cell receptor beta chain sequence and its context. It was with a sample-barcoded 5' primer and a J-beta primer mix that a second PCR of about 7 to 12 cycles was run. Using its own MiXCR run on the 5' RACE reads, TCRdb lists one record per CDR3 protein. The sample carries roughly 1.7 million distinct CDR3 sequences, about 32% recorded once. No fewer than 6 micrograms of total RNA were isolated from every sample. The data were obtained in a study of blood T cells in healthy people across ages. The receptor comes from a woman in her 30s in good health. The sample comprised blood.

DNA of the CDR3: TGTGCCAGCAGCGGCAGGGGGACCACAGATACGCAGTATTTT. As protein: CASSGRGTTDTQYF. V gene TRBV9 combines with J gene TRBJ2-3, with TRBD1 identical over 7 bases. With 3 bases clipped from V and 2 bases from J, the junction kept 3 bases outside the gene matches. This CDR3 is 14 amino acids long. From germline, CDR1 is SGDLS and CDR2 YYNGEE.